One T cell receptor (beta chain) is described in this entry. TCRdb redid the calling of the reads with MiXCR, one entry per CDR3 protein. The table shows some 100,000 distinct CDR3 sequences, with 30% to 35% occurring only once. This record belongs to a study of type 1 regulatory T cells. The CDR3 length is 19 residues. Germline CDR1 is SGHVS and CDR2 is FQNEAQ. The junction had 13 bases not matched to a gene; V was cut back by 1 base and J by 1 base. Material: CD4+ T cells, either the whole sample or a sorted fraction (not recorded which). The clonotype originates from a human donor in good health. V is TRBV7-8 and J is TRBJ2-7; TRBD2 agrees at 10 bases. The DNA for the CDR3 is TGTGCCAGCAGCTTAGTCTTGAGTAGCGGGAGGACTAATTCCTACGAGCAGTACTTC. This sequence encodes CASSLVLSSGRTNSYEQYF.